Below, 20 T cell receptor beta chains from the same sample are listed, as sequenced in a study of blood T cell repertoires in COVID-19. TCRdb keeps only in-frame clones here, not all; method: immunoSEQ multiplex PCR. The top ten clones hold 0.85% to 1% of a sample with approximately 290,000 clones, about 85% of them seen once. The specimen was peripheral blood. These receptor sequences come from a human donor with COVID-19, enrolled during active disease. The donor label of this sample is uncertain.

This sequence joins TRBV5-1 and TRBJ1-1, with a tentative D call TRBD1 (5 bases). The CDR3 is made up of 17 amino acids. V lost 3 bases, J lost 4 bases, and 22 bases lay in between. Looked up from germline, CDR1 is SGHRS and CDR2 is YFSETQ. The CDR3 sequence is CASSSSGTQGEGTEAFF. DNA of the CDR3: TGCGCCAGCAGCTCTTCCGGGACTCAAGGCGAGGGCACTGAAGCTTTCTTT.

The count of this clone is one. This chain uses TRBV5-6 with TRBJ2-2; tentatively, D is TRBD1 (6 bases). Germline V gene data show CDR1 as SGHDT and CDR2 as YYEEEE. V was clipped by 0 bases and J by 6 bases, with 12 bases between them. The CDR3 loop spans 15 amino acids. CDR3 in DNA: TGTGCCAGCAGCTTGGTTGCAGGGGTGGCCGGGGAGCTGTTTTTT. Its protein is CASSLVAGVAGELFF.

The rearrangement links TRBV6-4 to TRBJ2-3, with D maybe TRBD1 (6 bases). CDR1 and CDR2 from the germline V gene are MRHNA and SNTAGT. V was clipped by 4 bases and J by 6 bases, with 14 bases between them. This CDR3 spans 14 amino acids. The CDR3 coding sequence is TGTGCCAGCAGTGTACAGGGTGACTTTGATACGCAGTATTTT. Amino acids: CASSVQGDFDTQYF.

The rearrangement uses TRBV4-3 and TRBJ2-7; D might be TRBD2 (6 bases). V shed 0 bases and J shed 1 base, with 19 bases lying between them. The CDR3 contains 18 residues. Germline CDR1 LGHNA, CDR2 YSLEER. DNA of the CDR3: TGCGCCAGCAGCCAAGATCTTTCGGGGGACTCGTTATCCTACGAGCAGTACTTC. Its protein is CASSQDLSGDSLSYEQYF.

In nucleotides, the CDR3 is TGTGCCAGCAGCGTATCGGGGGAGGTCGACTACGAGCAGTACTTC. Translation gives CASSVSGEVDYEQYF. The J gene is TRBJ2-7, the V gene TRBV9; a weak D match, TRBD2 (6 bases). This CDR3 has 15 residues. Germline V gene sequence: CDR1 SGDLS, CDR2 YYNGEE. V gave up 1 base and J gave up 3 bases, with 14 bases separating them.

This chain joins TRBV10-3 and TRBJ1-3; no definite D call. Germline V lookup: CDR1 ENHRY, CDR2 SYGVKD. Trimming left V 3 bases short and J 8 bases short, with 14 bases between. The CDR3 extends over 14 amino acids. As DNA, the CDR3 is TGTGCCATCAGTGACGAGGGTTTGTGGTACACCATATATTTT. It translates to CAISDEGLWYTIYF.

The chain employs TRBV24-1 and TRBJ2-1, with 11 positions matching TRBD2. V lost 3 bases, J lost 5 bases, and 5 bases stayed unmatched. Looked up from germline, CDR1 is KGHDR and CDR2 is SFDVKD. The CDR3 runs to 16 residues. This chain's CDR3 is CATSDPTSGNNNEQFF. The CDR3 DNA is TGTGCCACCAGTGATCCGACTAGCGGGAATAACAATGAGCAGTTCTTC.

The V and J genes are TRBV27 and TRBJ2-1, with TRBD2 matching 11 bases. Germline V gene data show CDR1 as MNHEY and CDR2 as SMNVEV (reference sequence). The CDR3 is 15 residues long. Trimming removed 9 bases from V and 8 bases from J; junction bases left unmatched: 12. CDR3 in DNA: TGTGCCAGTATGGTAGCGGGAGGGCGGTCCTATGAGCAGTTCTTC. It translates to CASMVAGGRSYEQFF.

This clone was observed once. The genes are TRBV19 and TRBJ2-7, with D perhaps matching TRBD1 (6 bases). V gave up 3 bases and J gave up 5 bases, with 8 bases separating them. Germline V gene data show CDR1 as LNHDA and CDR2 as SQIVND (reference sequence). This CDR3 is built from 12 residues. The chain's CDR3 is CASSIAGDEQYF. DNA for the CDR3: TGTGCCAGTAGTATCGCAGGGGACGAGCAGTACTTC.

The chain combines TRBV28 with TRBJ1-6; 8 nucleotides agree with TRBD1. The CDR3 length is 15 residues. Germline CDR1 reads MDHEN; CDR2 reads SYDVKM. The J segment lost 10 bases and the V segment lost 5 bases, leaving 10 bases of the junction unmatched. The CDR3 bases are TGTGCCAGCAGTCCAACGGACAGGGTCAAATCACCCCTCCACTTT. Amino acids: CASSPTDRVKSPLHF. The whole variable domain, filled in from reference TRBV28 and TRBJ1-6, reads DVKVTQSSRYLVKRTGEKVFLECVQDMDHENMFWYRQDPGLGLRLIYFSYDVKMKEKGDIPEGYSVSREKKERFSLILESASTNQTSMYLCASSPTDRVKSPLHFGNGTRLTVT.

CDR3 DNA: TGTGCCAGTAGTCGATTAGCGACACCTAGCACAGATACGCAGTATTTT. Translated: CASSRLATPSTDTQYF. V gene TRBV19 combines with J gene TRBJ2-3; D might be TRBD2 (5 bases). This CDR3 is 16 amino acids long. Trimming shortened V by 5 bases and J by 0 bases, and 15 bases separated the two germline ends. Per the germline V gene, CDR1 is LNHDA and CDR2 is SQIVND (reference sequence).

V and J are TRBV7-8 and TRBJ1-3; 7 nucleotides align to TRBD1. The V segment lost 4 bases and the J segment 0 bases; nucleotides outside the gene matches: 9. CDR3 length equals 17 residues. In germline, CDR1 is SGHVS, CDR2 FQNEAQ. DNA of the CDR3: TGTGCCAGCAGCTCCCTTGGGACAGCGAGCTCTGGAAACACCATATATTTT. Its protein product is CASSSLGTASSGNTIYF.

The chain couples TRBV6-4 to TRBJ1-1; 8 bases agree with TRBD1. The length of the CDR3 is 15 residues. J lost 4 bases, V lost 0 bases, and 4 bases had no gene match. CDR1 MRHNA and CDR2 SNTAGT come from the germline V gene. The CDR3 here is CASSDSDREITEAFF. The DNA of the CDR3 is TGTGCCAGCAGTGACTCGGACAGGGAAATCACTGAAGCTTTCTTT.

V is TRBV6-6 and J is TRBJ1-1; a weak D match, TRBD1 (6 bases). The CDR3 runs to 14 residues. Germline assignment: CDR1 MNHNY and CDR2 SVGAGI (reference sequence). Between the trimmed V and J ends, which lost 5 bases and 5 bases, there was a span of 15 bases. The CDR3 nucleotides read TGTGCCAGCAGTGGGACCACAGGGAGAACTGAAGCTTTCTTT. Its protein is CASSGTTGRTEAFF.

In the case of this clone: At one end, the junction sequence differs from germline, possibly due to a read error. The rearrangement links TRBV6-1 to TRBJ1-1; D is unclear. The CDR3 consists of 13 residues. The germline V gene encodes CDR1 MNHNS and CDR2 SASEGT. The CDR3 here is CASSEDWNTEAFF. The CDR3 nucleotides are TGTGCCAGCAGCGAAGACTGGAACACTGAAGCTTTCTTT.

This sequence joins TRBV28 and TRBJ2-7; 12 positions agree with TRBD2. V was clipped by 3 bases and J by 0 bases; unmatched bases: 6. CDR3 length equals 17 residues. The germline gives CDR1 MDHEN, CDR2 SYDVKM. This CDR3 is CASSFGGLAGLSYEQYF. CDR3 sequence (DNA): TGTGCCAGCAGTTTTGGGGGACTAGCGGGTCTCTCCTACGAGCAGTACTTC.

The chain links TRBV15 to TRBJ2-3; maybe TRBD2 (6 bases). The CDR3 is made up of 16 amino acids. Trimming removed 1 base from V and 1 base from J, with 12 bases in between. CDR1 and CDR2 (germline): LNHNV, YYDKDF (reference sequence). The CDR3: CATSRGRGRGTDTQYF. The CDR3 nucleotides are TGTGCCACCAGCAGAGGGAGGGGACGGGGCACAGATACGCAGTATTTT.

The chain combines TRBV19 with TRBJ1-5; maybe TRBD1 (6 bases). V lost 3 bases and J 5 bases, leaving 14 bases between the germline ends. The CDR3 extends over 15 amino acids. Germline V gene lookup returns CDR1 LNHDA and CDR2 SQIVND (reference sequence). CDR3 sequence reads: CASSIVAGVDQPQHF. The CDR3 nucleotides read TGTGCCAGTAGTATCGTTGCAGGGGTTGATCAGCCCCAGCATTTT.

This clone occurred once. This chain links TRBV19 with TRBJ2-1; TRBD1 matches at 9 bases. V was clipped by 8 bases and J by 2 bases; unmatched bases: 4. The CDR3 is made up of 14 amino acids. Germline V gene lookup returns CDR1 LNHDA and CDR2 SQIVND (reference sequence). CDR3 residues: CASEDRGTYNEQFF. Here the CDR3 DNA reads TGTGCCAGTGAGGACAGGGGAACCTACAATGAGCAGTTCTTC.

CDR3 DNA sequence: TGTGCCAGCAGCGTAGAGGGACAGGGGGTAAACACTGAAGCTTTCTTT. The encoded protein is CASSVEGQGVNTEAFF. This sequence joins TRBV9 and TRBJ1-1; TRBD1 aligns across 11 bases. This CDR3 is 16 amino acids long. The germline V gene has CDR1 SGDLS and CDR2 YYNGEE. The V and J ends lost 0 bases and 2 bases, in that order; junction bases with no gene match: 3.